This TCR beta chain was documented in a study of OX40 agonist ivuxolimab in advanced cancers. In the study overall: Every 2 weeks, patients got intravenous ivuxolimab at one of six dose levels (0.01-10 mg/kg). From 23 to 79 years was the age range, with a mean of about 54 years, and around 83% were male.

About this clone itself: The antigen remains unidentified.

With 3 bases removed from V and 0 bases from J, the gap between germline ends came to 20 bases. CDR3 length equals 18 residues. Germline CDR1 reads SGDLS; CDR2 reads YYNGEE. Using immunoSEQ multiplex PCR, the repertoire was profiled, and TCRdb retains in-frame clones only, with some absent. The repertoire includes about 35,000 clones, 92% of them detected once, and 33% sits in the top ten. Study results and caveats: In the expanded peripheral T cells, antigen specificity was never determined.

This chain joins TRBV9 and TRBJ2-3; D may be TRBD2 (5 bases). The starting material was CD4+ or CD8+ T cells sorted from blood, obtained in a trial of the OX40 agonist ivuxolimab. The sequence derives from an adult with an advanced solid tumor such as melanoma, head and neck, liver or kidney cancer. The CDR3 protein is CASSDPLLRRRSTDTQYF. CDR3 bases: TGTGCCAGCAGCGACCCTCTTTTGAGGCGGAGGAGCACAGATACGCAGTATTTT. Drawing the rest from reference TRBV9 and TRBJ2-3, the complete variable domain is DSGVTQTPKHLITATGQRVTLRCSPRSGDLSVYWYQQSLDQGLQFLIQYYNGEERAKGNILERFSAQQFPDLHSELNLSSLELGDSALYFCASSDPLLRRRSTDTQYFGPGTRLTVL.